This TCR beta chain is drawn from a study of neurological immune-mediated disorders (dated 2019 in TCRdb). Study-wide context: Peripheral blood TCR-beta repertoires from patients with HTLV-I-associated myelopathy (HAM/TSP), patients with multiple sclerosis, and healthy controls were compared in the study using UMI-based sequencing. The 106 TCR-beta libraries covered PBMC samples along with longitudinal samples, technical triplicates, and paired sorted CD4+ and CD8+ T-cell subsets. The cohort comprised about 71 subjects: 15 or so HAM/TSP patients, roughly 34 multiple sclerosis patients and some 20 healthy controls. Overall results and qualifications from the work: The highest TCR clonal expansion was observed in HAM/TSP patients, whereas the lowest was observed in MS patients, even when compared with healthy controls. No identical CDR3 amino acid sequences were shared among expanded clones across subjects, suggesting private TCR-beta repertoires in all groups.

V is cut by 5 bases and J by 4 bases, and the space between the germline ends is 8 bases. From the germline V gene, CDR1 is ENHRY and CDR2 is SYGVKD. The CDR3 goes from the cysteine to the phenylalanine over 13 residues. Solely the CDR3 DNA is kept, with 39 bases framed from the first base. cDNA was synthesized by template-switch 5'RACE using a primer with a 10-nucleotide random unique molecular identifier that tagged each TCR transcript. Every sequencing run covered 15-18 subjects and yielded more than 160 million TCR-beta sequences. Total RNA was extracted with the RNeasy kit. The KAPA Real-time Library Amplification kit was used to amplify TCR-beta VDJ regions with primers targeting the TCR constant region and the 5'RACE anchor. Sample indexes and Illumina adaptors were added in a first PCR, and a second PCR then increased library yield. After Ampure bead purification, the roughly 650 bp TCR product was size-selected on a 2% E-gel SizeSelection system. Before pooling, library quality was assessed on a Bioanalyzer, concentration was determined with Qubit, and library quantification was performed with the Kapa Library Quantification kit. Libraries were sequenced paired-end 2 x 150 bp on an Illumina HiSeq 2500. To increase sequence diversity, about 23-32% phiX was spiked into each library pool. On the study's bioinformatics: Quality-filtered reads were processed with the UMI-based MiGEC pipeline, and over 75% of raw TCR sequences were removed by the MiGEC pipeline during error correction. IMGT germline references were used for alignment of VDJ genes, and clonotypes were defined by a unique CDR3 amino acid sequence together with V-J genes. Clonal expansion, Shannon diversity and CDR3 relatedness (CalcPairwiseDistances, ClusterSamples) were evaluated with VDJtools, and phylogenetic trees were built with CLCbio workbench. Clones with at least 8 unique UMIs were defined as expanded, with this threshold being based on coefficient-of-variation modelling across technical triplicates. The raw public data were reprocessed by TCRdb itself: fastp quality trimming at Q25, MiXCR clonotype calling, in-frame beta chains only. Each entry is one CDR3 protein sequence, shown with its most common DNA and genes. For this entry, the V and J calls and clone size follow TCRdb and not the study's own pipeline. In all, the sample holds under 40,000 distinct CDR3 sequences, and about 7% of those were seen once. The biggest ten clones account for around 5.7% of the sample.

As a fraction of the sample, this clonotype is medium-sized (0.01 to 0.1%). It has no known antigen specificity. No clone much larger than this one lies a single base away; base qualities are absent. Blood bank volunteers in Maryland, USA served as the healthy controls. For the sorted-subset TCR libraries, the starting material was around 1 million sorted CD4+ or CD8+ T cells. Peripheral blood underwent Ficoll-Hypaque density gradient centrifugation to isolate PBMCs, which were then cryopreserved in liquid nitrogen. Paired sorted CD4+ and CD8+ subsets came from healthy controls, HAM/TSP patients and MS patients.

This TCR was recovered from a man between 45 and 60 years old in good health. The chain is encoded by TRBV10-3 joined to TRBJ2-2; the D gene identity is not certain. Sequenced: CD4+ T cells from blood. In nucleotides, the sequence is TGTGCCATCAGTCCCTCGGGCACCGGGGAGCTGTTTTTT. It translates to CAISPSGTGELFF.